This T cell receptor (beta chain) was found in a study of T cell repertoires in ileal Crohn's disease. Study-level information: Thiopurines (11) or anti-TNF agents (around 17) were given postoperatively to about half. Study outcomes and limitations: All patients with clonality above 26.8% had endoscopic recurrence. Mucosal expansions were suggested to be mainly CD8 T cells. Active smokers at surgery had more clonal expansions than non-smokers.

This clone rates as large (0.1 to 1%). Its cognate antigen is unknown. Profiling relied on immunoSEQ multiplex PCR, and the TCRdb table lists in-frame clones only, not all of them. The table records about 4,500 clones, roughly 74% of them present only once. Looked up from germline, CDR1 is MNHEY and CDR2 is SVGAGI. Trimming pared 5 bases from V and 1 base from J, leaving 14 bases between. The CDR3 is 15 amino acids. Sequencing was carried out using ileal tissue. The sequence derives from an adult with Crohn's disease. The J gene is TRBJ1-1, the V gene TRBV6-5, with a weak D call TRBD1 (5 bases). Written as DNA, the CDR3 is TGTGCCAGCAGTCGTTCACCTACAGGGAACACTGAAGCTTTCTTT. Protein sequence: CASSRSPTGNTEAFF.